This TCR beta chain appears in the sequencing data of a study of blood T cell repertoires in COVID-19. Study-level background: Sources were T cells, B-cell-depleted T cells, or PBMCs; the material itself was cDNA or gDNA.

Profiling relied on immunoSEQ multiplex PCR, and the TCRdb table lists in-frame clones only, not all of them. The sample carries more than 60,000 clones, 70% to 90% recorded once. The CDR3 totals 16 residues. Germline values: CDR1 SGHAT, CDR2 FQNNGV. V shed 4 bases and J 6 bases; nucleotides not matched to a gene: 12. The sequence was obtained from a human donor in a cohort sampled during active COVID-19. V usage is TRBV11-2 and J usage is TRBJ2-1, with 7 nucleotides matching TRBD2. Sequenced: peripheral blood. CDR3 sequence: CASSSLRAPGGNEQFF. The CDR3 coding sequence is TGTGCCAGCAGCTCCCTGAGGGCTCCGGGGGGCAATGAGCAGTTCTTC.